This TCR beta chain was sequenced in a study of cytomegalovirus exposure and HLA in healthy donors. Notes on the study in general: First-cohort TCR clusters were later found to tend to co-occur in the 120 validation repertoires. According to the study, around 160 TCR beta chains were cytomegalovirus-associated. Reported results showed that the classifier diagnosed cytomegalovirus status with high specificity and sensitivity.

Sequencing was performed with immunoSEQ multiplex PCR; in TCRdb, only in-frame clones are kept and a portion is missing. The sample carries 130,000 to 150,000 clones, 87% recorded once. Comment on this clone: Its target is unknown.

The roughly 120-subject validation cohort, separate from the roughly 700-subject first cohort, included the donors. The CDR3 runs 15 residues. The germline V gene has CDR1 SGHNT and CDR2 YYREEE (reference sequence). Trimming removed 4 bases from V and 4 bases from J; junction bases left unmatched: 11. V and J are TRBV5-4 and TRBJ2-7; TRBD1 matches 7 bases. Sequencing was performed on PBMCs. This TCR was sampled from a man younger than 35 in good health and CMV-seropositive. Written as DNA, the CDR3 is TGTGCCAGCAGCCGGGGACAGATTGGTCCGTACGAGCAGTACTTC. Protein: CASSRGQIGPYEQYF. Full variable domain (remainder filled in from reference TRBV5-4 and TRBJ2-7): ETGVTQSPTHLIKTRGQQVTLRCSSQSGHNTVSWYQQALGQGPQFIFQYYREEENGRGNFPPRFSGLQFPNYSSELNVNALELDDSALYLCASSRGQIGPYEQYFGPGTRLTVT.